The text below deals with one T cell receptor beta chain. CDR1 and CDR2 (germline): SGHDT, YYEEEE. V lost 3 bases and J lost 7, with 20 bases in between. This CDR3 spans 16 amino acids. The data were taken from a study of blood T cells in healthy people across ages. The authors ran a second PCR of about 6 to 12 cycles using a sample-barcoded 5' primer and a J-beta primer mix. TCRdb called the 5' RACE reads again in MiXCR, with one record for every CDR3 protein. This table holds about 1.4 million distinct CDR3 sequences, 59% found once. This clonotype was sampled from a man younger than 30 in good health. The sequenced sample was blood. V gene TRBV5-6 combines with J gene TRBJ2-1; a possible D gene is TRBD2 (6 bases). CDR3 coding DNA: TGTGCCAGCAGCTCCACCGACCCCAGGAGGGTTAATGAGCAGTTCTTC. Translation: CASSSTDPRRVNEQFF.